This T cell receptor (beta chain) was sequenced for a study of chemoradiotherapy in HPV16-positive cancers. Looking at the study overall: Functional T-cell assays on a couple of HPV16-positive patients' cells defined candidate HPV-specific clones and common TCR motifs. Whole-study findings and limits: The functional HPV-specific definition rests on just two HPV16-positive patients. During treatment, candidate HPV-specific clones and E7-related motifs expanded in tumor.

This clone occurred once. What it binds is not known. This CDR3 contains 13 residues. Germline CDR1 SGHTA, CDR2 FQGNSA. With 5 bases clipped from V and 3 bases from J, the junction kept 4 bases outside the gene matches. Samples were taken several times over chemoradiotherapy. Repertoires were generated with immunoSEQ multiplex PCR, while TCRdb's copy carries only in-frame clones and drops some. The sample records over a thousand clones, about 87% being singletons. The chain uses TRBV7-2 and TRBJ2-7; 7 bases agree with TRBD2. This TCR came from a human donor with HPV-associated anogenital cancer. This specimen consisted of tumor tissue, obtained from a patient who underwent chemoradiotherapy. CDR3 amino acids: CASSPGLRYEQYF. Here the CDR3 DNA reads TGTGCCAGCAGCCCGGGACTACGCTACGAGCAGTACTTC.